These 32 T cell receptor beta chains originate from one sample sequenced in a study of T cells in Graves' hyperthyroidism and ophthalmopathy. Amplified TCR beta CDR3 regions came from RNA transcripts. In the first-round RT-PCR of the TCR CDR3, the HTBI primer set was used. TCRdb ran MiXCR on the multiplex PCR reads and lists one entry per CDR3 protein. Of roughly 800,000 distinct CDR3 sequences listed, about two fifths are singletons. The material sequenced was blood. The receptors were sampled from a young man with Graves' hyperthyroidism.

The CDR3 DNA follows: TGTGCCACCCAACCGGGGACAGCAAACTACGAGCAGTACTTC. Translated, it gives CATQPGTANYEQYF. V usage is TRBV24-1 and J usage is TRBJ2-7; 7 bases fit TRBD1. Losses at the gene ends were 9 bases for V and 3 bases for J; bases not matched to a gene: 10. CDR3 length: 14 amino acids. Germline V lookup: CDR1 KGHDR, CDR2 SFDVKD.

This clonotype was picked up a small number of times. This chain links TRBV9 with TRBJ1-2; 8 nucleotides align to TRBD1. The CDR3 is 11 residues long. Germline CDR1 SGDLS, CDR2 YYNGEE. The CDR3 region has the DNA TGTGCTGGGCAGGGGGCGAACGGCTACACCTTC. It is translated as CAGQGANGYTF.

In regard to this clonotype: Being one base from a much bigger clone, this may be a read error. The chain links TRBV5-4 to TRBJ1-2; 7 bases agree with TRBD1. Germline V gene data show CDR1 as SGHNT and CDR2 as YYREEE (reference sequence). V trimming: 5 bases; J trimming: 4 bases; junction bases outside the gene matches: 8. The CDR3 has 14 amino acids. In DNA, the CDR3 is TGTGCCAGCAGTTTCGACAGGGCGGGCTATGGCTACACCTTC. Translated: CASSFDRAGYGYTF.

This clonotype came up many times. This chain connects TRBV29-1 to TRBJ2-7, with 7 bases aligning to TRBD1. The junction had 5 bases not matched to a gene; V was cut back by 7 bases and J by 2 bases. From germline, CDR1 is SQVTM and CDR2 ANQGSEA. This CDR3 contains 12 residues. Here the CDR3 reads CSARQGTYEQYF. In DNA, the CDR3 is TGCAGCGCTAGACAGGGAACCTACGAGCAGTACTTC.

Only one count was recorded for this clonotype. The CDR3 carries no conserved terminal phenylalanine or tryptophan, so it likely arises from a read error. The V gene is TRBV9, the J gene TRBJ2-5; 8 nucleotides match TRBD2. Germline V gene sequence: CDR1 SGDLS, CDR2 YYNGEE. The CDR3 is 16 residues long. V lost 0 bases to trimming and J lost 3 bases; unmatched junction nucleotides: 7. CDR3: CASSVAGGGYEETQYL. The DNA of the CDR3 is TGTGCCAGCAGCGTAGCCGGCGGGGGGTATGAAGAGACCCAGTACCTC.

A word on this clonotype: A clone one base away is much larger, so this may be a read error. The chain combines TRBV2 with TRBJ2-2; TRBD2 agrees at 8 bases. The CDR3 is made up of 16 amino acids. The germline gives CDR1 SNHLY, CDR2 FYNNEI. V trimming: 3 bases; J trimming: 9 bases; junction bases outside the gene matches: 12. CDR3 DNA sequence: TGTGCCAGCAGTGATAGGGCGGGAGGTCGTACCAGGGAGCTGTTTTTT. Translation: CASSDRAGGRTRELFF. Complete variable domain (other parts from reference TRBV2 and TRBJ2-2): EPEVTQTPSHQVTQMGQEVILRCVPISNHLYFYWYRQILGQKVEFLVSFYNNEISEKSEIFDDQFSVERPDGSNFTLKIRSTKLEDSAMYFCASSDRAGGRTRELFFGEGSRLTVL.

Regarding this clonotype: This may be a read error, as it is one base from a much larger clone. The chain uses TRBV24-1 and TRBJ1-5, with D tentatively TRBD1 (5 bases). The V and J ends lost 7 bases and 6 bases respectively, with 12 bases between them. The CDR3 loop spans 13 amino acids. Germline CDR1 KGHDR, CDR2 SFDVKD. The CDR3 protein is CATRGEGSQPQHF. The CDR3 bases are TGTGCCACCAGGGGAGAGGGGAGTCAGCCCCAGCATTTT.

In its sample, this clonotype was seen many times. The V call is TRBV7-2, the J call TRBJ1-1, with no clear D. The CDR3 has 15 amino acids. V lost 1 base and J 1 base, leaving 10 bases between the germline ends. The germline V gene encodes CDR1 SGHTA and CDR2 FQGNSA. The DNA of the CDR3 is TGTGCCAGCAGCTTAGGGCTTTATAAGAACACTGAAGCTTTCTTT. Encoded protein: CASSLGLYKNTEAFF.

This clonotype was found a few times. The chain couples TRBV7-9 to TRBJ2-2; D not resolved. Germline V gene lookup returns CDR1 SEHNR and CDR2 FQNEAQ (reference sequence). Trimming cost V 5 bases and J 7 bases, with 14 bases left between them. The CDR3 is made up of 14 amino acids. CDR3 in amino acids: CASSPWGGVGELFF. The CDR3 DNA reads TGTGCCAGCAGCCCCTGGGGTGGCGTCGGGGAGCTGTTTTTT.

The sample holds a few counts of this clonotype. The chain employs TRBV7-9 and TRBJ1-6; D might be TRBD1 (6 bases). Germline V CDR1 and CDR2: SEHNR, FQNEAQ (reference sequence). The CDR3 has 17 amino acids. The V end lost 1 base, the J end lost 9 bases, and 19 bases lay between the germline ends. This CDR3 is CASSLEFQGRIRSPLHF. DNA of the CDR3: TGTGCCAGCAGCTTAGAGTTTCAGGGGAGAATACGTTCACCCCTCCACTTT. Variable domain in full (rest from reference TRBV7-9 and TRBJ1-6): DTGVSQNPRHKITKRGQNVTFRCDPISEHNRLYWYRQTLGQGPEFLTYFQNEAQLEKSRLLSDRFSAERPKGSFSTLEIQRTEQGDSAMYLCASSLEFQGRIRSPLHFGNGTRLTVT.

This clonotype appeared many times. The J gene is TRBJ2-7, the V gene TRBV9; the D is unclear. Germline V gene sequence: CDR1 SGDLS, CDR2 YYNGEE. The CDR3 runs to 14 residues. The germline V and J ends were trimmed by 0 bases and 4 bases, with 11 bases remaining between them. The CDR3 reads CASSVDGTTYEQYF. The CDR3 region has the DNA TGTGCCAGCAGCGTAGATGGAACGACGTACGAGCAGTACTTC.

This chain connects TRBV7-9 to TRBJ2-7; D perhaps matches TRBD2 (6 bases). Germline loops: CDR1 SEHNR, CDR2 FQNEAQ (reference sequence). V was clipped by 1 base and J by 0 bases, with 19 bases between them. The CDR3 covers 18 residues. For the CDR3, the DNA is TGTGCCAGCAGCTTAGACGGAAACATCCGGAGGGTCTCCTACGAGCAGTACTTC. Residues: CASSLDGNIRRVSYEQYF.

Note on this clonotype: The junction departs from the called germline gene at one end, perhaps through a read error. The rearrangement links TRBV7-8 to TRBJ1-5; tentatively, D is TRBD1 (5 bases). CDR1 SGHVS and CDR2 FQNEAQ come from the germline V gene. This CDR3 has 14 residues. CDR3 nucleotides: TGTGCCAGCAGCCCGAGGGACGGCAGGGAGACCCAGCACTTT. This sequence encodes CASSPRDGRETQHF.

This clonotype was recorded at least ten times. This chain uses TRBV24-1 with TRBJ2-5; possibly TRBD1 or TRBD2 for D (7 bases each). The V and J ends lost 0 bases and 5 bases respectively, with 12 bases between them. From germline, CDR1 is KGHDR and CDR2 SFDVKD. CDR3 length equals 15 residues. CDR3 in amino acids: CATSDLKGGGETQYF. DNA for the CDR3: TGTGCCACCAGTGATTTGAAGGGAGGGGGCGAGACCCAGTACTTC.

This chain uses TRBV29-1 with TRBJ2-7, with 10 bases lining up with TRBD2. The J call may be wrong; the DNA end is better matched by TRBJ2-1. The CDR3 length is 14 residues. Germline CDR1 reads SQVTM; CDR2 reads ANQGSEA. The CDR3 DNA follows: TGCAGCGTTCTAGTGGCAGCGGGAGGGGGCGAGCAGTTCTTC. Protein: CSVLVAAGGGEQFF.

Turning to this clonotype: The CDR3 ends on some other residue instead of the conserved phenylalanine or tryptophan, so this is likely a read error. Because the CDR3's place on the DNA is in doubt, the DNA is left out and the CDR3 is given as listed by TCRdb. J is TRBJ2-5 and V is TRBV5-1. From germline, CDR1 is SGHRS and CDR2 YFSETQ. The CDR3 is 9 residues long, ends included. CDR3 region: CASRTTPNT.

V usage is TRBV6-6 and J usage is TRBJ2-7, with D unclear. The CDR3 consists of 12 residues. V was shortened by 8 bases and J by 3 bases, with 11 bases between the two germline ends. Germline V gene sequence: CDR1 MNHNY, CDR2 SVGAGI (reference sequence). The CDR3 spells CASSELLYEQYF. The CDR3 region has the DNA TGTGCCAGCTCGGAATTGCTCTACGAGCAGTACTTC.

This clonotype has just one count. CDR3 nucleotides: TGTGCCAGCAGTCCCCACAGGGGGAAGAGAGGCTACACCTTC. It translates to CASSPHRGKRGYTF. V is TRBV12-3 or TRBV12-4 and J is TRBJ1-2, with 8 bases aligning to TRBD1. The CDR3 loop spans 14 amino acids. J gave up 8 bases and V 5 bases, and 10 bases lay outside the gene matches.

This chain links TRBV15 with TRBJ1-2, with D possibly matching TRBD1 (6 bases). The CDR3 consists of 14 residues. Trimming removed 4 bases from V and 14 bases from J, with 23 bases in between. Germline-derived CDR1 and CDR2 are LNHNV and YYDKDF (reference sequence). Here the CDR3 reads CATSIGGVQTGSTF. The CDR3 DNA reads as TGTGCCACCAGCATAGGGGGTGTCCAAACAGGGTCTACCTTC.

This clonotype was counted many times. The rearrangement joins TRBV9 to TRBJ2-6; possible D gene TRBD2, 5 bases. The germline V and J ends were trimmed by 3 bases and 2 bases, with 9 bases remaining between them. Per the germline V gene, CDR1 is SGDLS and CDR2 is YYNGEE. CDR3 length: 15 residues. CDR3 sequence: CASSAQTTGANVLTF. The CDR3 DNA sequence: TGTGCCAGCAGCGCTCAGACTACTGGGGCCAACGTCCTGACTTTC.

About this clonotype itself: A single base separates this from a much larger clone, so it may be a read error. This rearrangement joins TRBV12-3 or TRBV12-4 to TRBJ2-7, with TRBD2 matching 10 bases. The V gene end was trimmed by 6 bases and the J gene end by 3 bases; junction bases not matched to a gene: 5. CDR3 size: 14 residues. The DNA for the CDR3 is TGTGCCAGCAGATCTAGCGGGGGCAACTACGAGCAGTACTTC. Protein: CASRSSGGNYEQYF.

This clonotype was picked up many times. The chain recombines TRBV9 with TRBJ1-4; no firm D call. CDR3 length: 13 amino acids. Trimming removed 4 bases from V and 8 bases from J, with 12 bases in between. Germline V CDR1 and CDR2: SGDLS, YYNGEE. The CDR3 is CASSSWAGEKLFF. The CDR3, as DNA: TGTGCCAGCAGCAGTTGGGCTGGGGAAAAACTGTTTTTT. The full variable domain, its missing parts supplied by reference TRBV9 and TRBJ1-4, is DSGVTQTPKHLITATGQRVTLRCSPRSGDLSVYWYQQSLDQGLQFLIQYYNGEERAKGNILERFSAQQFPDLHSELNLSSLELGDSALYFCASSSWAGEKLFFGSGTQLSVL.

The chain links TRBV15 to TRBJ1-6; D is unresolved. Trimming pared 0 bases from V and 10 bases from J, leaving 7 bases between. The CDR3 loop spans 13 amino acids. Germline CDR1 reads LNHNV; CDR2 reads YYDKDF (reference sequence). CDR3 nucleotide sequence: TGTGCCACCAGCAGAGATCCTGGATCACCCCTCCACTTT. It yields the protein CATSRDPGSPLHF.

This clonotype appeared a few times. The CDR3 region is CATKGRGTSGGKSSYEQYF. The CDR3 DNA sequence: TGTGCCACCAAAGGCCGAGGGACTAGCGGGGGGAAGAGCTCCTACGAGCAGTACTTC. V and J are TRBV24-1 and TRBJ2-7; TRBD2 matches at 15 bases. The CDR3 loop spans 19 amino acids. The germline V gene encodes CDR1 KGHDR and CDR2 SFDVKD. V lost 8 bases, J lost 0 bases, and 13 bases stayed unmatched.

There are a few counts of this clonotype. CDR3 sequence: CSTKTGNTGELFF. The CDR3 DNA is TGCAGCACCAAGACAGGAAACACCGGGGAGCTGTTTTTT. The rearrangement uses TRBV29-1 and TRBJ2-2; tentatively, D is TRBD1 (6 bases). The CDR3 is made up of 13 amino acids. Trimming took 8 bases from V and 2 from J, leaving 12 bases between them. Looked up from germline, CDR1 is SQVTM and CDR2 is ANQGSEA.

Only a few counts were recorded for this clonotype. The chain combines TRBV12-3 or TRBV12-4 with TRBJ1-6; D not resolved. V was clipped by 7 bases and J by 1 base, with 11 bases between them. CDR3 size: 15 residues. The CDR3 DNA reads TGTGCCAGCACCCCGCCGGGATCCTATAATTCACCCCTCCACTTT. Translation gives CASTPPGSYNSPLHF.

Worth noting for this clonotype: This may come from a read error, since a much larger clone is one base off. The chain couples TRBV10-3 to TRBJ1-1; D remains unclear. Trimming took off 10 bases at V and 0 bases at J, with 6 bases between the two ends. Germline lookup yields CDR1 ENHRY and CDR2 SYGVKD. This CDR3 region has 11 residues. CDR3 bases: TGTGCCACCACCATGAACACTGAAGCTTTCTTT. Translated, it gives CATTMNTEAFF.

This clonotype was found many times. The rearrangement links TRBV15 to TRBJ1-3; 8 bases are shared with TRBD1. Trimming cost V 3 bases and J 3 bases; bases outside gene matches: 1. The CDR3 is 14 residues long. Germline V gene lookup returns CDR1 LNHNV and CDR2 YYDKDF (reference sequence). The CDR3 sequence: CATSRTGDGNTIYF. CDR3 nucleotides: TGTGCCACCAGCAGGACAGGGGATGGAAACACCATATATTTT.

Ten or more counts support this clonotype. The CDR3 nucleotides are TGCAGCGTTCGCGATAACTCCTACGAGCAGTACTTC. Translated, it gives CSVRDNSYEQYF. The genes are TRBV29-1 and TRBJ2-7; no clear D gene. The CDR3 runs 12 residues. The germline gives CDR1 SQVTM, CDR2 ANQGSEA. The ends were cut back, 5 bases at V and 0 bases at J, with 8 bases in the middle.

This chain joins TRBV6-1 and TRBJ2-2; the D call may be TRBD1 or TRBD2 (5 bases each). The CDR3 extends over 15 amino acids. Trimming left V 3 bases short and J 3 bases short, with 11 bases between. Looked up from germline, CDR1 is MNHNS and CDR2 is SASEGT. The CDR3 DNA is TGTGCCAGCAGTGATTGGGGGAGTGACACCGGGGAGCTGTTTTTT. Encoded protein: CASSDWGSDTGELFF.

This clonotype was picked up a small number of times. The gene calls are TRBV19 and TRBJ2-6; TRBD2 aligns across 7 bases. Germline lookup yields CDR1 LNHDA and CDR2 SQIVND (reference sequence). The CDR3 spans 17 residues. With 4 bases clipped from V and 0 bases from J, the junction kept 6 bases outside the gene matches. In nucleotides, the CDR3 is TGTGCCAGTAGTAAGGGACTAACCTACTCTGGGGCCAACGTCCTGACTTTC. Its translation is CASSKGLTYSGANVLTF.

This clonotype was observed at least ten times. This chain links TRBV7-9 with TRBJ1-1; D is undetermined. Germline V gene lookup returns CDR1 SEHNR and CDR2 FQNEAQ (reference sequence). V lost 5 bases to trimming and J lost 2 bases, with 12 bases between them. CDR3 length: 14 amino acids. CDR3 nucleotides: TGTGCCAGCAGCCCAGGCCGGCCTAACACTGAAGCTTTCTTT. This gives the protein CASSPGRPNTEAFF. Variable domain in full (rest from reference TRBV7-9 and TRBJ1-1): DTGVSQNPRHKITKRGQNVTFRCDPISEHNRLYWYRQTLGQGPEFLTYFQNEAQLEKSRLLSDRFSAERPKGSFSTLEIQRTEQGDSAMYLCASSPGRPNTEAFFGQGTRLTVV.